Shown below are 31 T cell receptor beta chains from a single sample sequenced in a study of blood T cell repertoires in COVID-19. Data came from immunoSEQ multiplex PCR; TCRdb stores just in-frame clones and leaves some out. There are roughly 200,000 clones in the sample; roughly 83% occur only once, and roughly 5.6% lies in the top ten. Sequenced material: peripheral blood. The receptors shown here come from a woman aged 40 to 49 with COVID-19, enrolled during active disease.

The chain uses TRBV5-1 and TRBJ2-2; TRBD1 aligns across 7 bases. Germline V gene lookup returns CDR1 SGHRS and CDR2 YFSETQ. The CDR3 is made up of 17 amino acids. J gave up 0 bases and V 3 bases, and 8 bases lay outside the gene matches. The DNA of the CDR3 is TGCGCCAGCAGCTGGGACAGAAAATCCGCGAACACCGGGGAGCTGTTTTTT. It yields the protein CASSWDRKSANTGELFF.

Only one count was recorded for this clone. V is TRBV7-2 and J is TRBJ2-1; D may be TRBD2 (5 bases). Trimming took 4 bases from V and 3 from J, leaving 13 bases between them. Germline V gene data show CDR1 as SGHTA and CDR2 as FQGNSA. This CDR3 region has 15 residues. This chain's CDR3 is CASSSRGLNYNEQFF. The CDR3 DNA reads TGTGCCAGCAGCTCCCGTGGACTCAACTACAATGAGCAGTTCTTC.

This rearrangement joins TRBV5-4 to TRBJ2-4; tentatively, D is TRBD1 (6 bases). Germline V gene data show CDR1 as SGHNT and CDR2 as YYREEE (reference sequence). This CDR3 has 12 amino acids. V was pared by 2 bases and J by 7 bases, with 7 bases between. CDR3 sequence: CASSLDRNIQYF. CDR3 bases: TGTGCCAGCAGCTTAGACAGGAACATTCAGTACTTC.

This rearrangement joins TRBV7-6 to TRBJ2-7; the match to TRBD2 covers 7 bases. Losses at the gene ends were 1 base for V and 0 bases for J; bases not matched to a gene: 6. The CDR3 has 16 amino acids. Per the germline V gene, CDR1 is SGHVS and CDR2 is FNYEAQ. In DNA, the CDR3 is TGTGCCAGCAGCTTAGAAGTAGCGGGTAGCTCCTACGAGCAGTACTTC. Translation gives CASSLEVAGSSYEQYF.

The chain combines TRBV30 with TRBJ1-2; D remains unclear. V was pared by 3 bases and J by 10 bases, with 15 bases between. Germline CDR1 GTSNPN, CDR2 SVGIG (reference sequence). The CDR3 is 12 residues long. The CDR3: CAWRQAYVDYTF. CDR3 DNA: TGTGCCTGGAGACAAGCGTACGTGGACTACACCTTC.

This chain links TRBV5-4 with TRBJ2-7; 14 nucleotides agree with TRBD2. With V trimmed by 4 bases and J by 3 bases, 6 bases remained unmatched. The length of the CDR3 is 16 residues. Germline V gene lookup returns CDR1 SGHNT and CDR2 YYREEE (reference sequence). The DNA of the CDR3 is TGTGCCAGCAGCCCGAGGACTAGCGGGAGGTTCTACGAGCAGTACTTC. This encodes CASSPRTSGRFYEQYF.

The chain has TRBV2 and TRBJ2-2; a possible D gene is TRBD2 (6 bases). This CDR3 has 15 residues. V lost 2 bases to trimming and J lost 1 base, with 8 bases between them. Germline CDR1 is SNHLY and CDR2 is FYNNEI. CDR3 sequence (DNA): TGTGCCAGCAGTGAATGGGGGGTGAACACCGGGGAGCTGTTTTTT. Translation: CASSEWGVNTGELFF.

This chain joins TRBV10-3 and TRBJ2-2; D call uncertain. Trimming removed 7 bases at V and 1 base at J, with 7 bases between. The CDR3 contains 13 residues. Germline values: CDR1 ENHRY, CDR2 SYGVKD. CDR3 coding DNA: TGTGCCATCAACGGTCGGAACACCGGGGAGCTGTTTTTT. It yields the protein CAINGRNTGELFF.

The V gene is TRBV11-2, the J gene TRBJ2-5; no definite D call. The CDR3 consists of 12 residues. CDR1 is SGHAT, CDR2 FQNNGV, per germline. The V end lost 5 bases, the J end lost 2 bases, and 6 bases lay between the germline ends. The CDR3 loop reads CASSPFQETQYF. CDR3 in DNA: TGTGCCAGCAGCCCTTTTCAAGAGACCCAGTACTTC.

The CDR3 nucleotides read TGTGCCAGCTCACCCTTGGACAGGAACAATGAGCAGTTCTTC. Translating it yields CASSPLDRNNEQFF. V is TRBV18 and J is TRBJ2-1; 7 bases line up with TRBD1. V shed 3 bases and J 5 bases; nucleotides not matched to a gene: 4. Germline V gives CDR1 KGHSH, CDR2 LQKENI. The CDR3 has 14 residues.

On this clone itself: Different DNA sequences within this sample yield the same CDR3. The chain employs TRBV9 and TRBJ2-1; D is undetermined. V was clipped by 0 bases and J by 6 bases, with 7 bases between them. The V gene's germline CDR1 is SGDLS and CDR2 YYNGEE. The CDR3 is 13 residues long. For the CDR3, the DNA is TGTGCCAGCAGCGTAGACCGGAGCAATGAGCAGTTCTTC. Encoded protein: CASSVDRSNEQFF.

The gene calls are TRBV27 and TRBJ2-1; 12 bases fit TRBD2. CDR1 is MNHEY and CDR2 is SMNVEV in the germline V gene (reference sequence). The CDR3 consists of 15 residues. V shed 4 bases and J 6 bases; nucleotides not matched to a gene: 4. The DNA for the CDR3 is TGTGCCAGCAGTTCCGGACTAGCGGGATTCAATGAGCAGTTCTTC. Amino acids: CASSSGLAGFNEQFF.

The gene calls are TRBV10-1 and TRBJ2-3, with D perhaps TRBD2 (6 bases). The CDR3 extends over 16 amino acids. CDR1 and CDR2 from the germline V gene are WNHNN and SYGVQD (reference sequence). The V end lost 3 bases, the J end lost 1 base, and 14 bases lay between the germline ends. CDR3 coding DNA: TGCGCCAGCAGTGAAGGAACGGGAGCGGGCACAGATACGCAGTATTTT. Encoded protein: CASSEGTGAGTDTQYF.

This clone appeared a single time. The chain combines TRBV4-3 with TRBJ1-4; D is ambiguous. The CDR3 spans 16 residues. Germline V lookup: CDR1 LGHNA, CDR2 YSLEER. Trimming shortened V by 4 bases and J by 0 bases, and 12 bases separated the two germline ends. CDR3 coding DNA: TGCGCCAGCAGCCTCGAGAGAGGTCCAACTAATGAAAAACTGTTTTTT. It translates to CASSLERGPTNEKLFF.

This chain links TRBV7-2 with TRBJ2-1, with TRBD1 as a possible D gene (6 bases). Trimming shortened V by 6 bases and J by 7 bases, and 13 bases separated the two germline ends. From germline, CDR1 is SGHTA and CDR2 FQGNSA. CDR3 size: 13 residues. The CDR3 here is CASRGASQNEQFF. The CDR3 DNA sequence: TGTGCCAGCAGGGGGGCGTCTCAGAATGAGCAGTTCTTC.

The chain joins TRBV27 to TRBJ2-2; D is unclear. Trimming took 4 bases from V and 6 from J, leaving 9 bases between them. CDR1 is MNHEY, CDR2 SMNVEV, per germline (reference sequence). The CDR3 length is 13 residues. CDR3 coding DNA: TGTGCCAGCAGTTCGTGGGCCGCCGGGGAGCTGTTTTTT. Amino acid sequence: CASSSWAAGELFF.

The chain links TRBV27 to TRBJ2-6; TRBD2 aligns across 12 bases. The J segment lost 2 bases and the V segment lost 4 bases, leaving 3 bases of the junction unmatched. CDR1 and CDR2 (germline): MNHEY, SMNVEV (reference sequence). This CDR3 contains 17 residues. The CDR3 sequence: CASSSSGGATGANVLTF. CDR3 coding DNA: TGTGCCAGCAGTTCTAGCGGGGGGGCAACTGGGGCCAACGTCCTGACTTTC.

The J gene is TRBJ2-7, the V gene TRBV2; no definite D call. CDR3 length: 13 residues. The V and J ends lost 8 bases and 1 base respectively, with 12 bases between them. Germline CDR1 and CDR2: SNHLY and FYNNEI. Here the CDR3 DNA reads TGTGCCAGCGCGCAAGCAGGTTCCTACGAGCAGTACTTC. It codes for CASAQAGSYEQYF. The entire variable domain, with the rest obtained from reference TRBV2 and TRBJ2-7, is as follows: EPEVTQTPSHQVTQMGQEVILRCVPISNHLYFYWYRQILGQKVEFLVSFYNNEISEKSEIFDDQFSVERPDGSNFTLKIRSTKLEDSAMYFCASAQAGSYEQYFGPGTRLTVT.

The chain joins TRBV7-9 to TRBJ1-2; 7 bases align to TRBD1. The CDR3 is made up of 13 amino acids. V gave up 1 base and J gave up 6 bases; unmatched junction bases: 2. Germline CDR1 and CDR2: SEHNR and FQNEAQ (reference sequence). CDR3 DNA: TGTGCCAGCAGCTTAGGTGACAGGGATGGCTACACCTTC. Protein product: CASSLGDRDGYTF. Full variable domain (missing parts from reference TRBV7-9 and TRBJ1-2): DTGVSQNPRHKITKRGQNVTFRCDPISEHNRLYWYRQTLGQGPEFLTYFQNEAQLEKSRLLSDRFSAERPKGSFSTLEIQRTEQGDSAMYLCASSLGDRDGYTFGSGTRLTVV.

This clone was seen a few times. The CDR3 loop is CASGPGQHATNEKLFF. The CDR3 DNA follows: TGCGCCAGCGGCCCGGGACAGCATGCAACTAATGAAAAACTGTTTTTT. V is TRBV10-1 and J is TRBJ1-4; 7 bases map to TRBD1. The CDR3 is 16 residues long. Trimming removed 8 bases from V and 0 bases from J; junction bases left unmatched: 9. Germline loops: CDR1 WNHNN, CDR2 SYGVQD (reference sequence).

Here the CDR3 DNA reads TGTGCCAGCAGCAACCGGCCACCCCCCGGACAGTCAACCGGGGAGCTGTTTTTT. It encodes CASSNRPPPGQSTGELFF. V usage is TRBV5-4 and J usage is TRBJ2-2; possibly TRBD1 for D (6 bases). Germline assignment: CDR1 SGHNT and CDR2 YYREEE (reference sequence). CDR3 length: 18 amino acids. The V gene lost 4 bases and the J gene lost 5 bases, with 24 bases spanning the gap.

The chain uses TRBV18 and TRBJ2-2, with TRBD2 as a possible D gene (5 bases). V was clipped by 6 bases and J by 4 bases, with 15 bases between them. Germline CDR1 is KGHSH and CDR2 is LQKENI. The CDR3 is 15 residues long. CDR3 coding DNA: TGTGCCAGCTCCCGGGATATCTCGGGCACCGGGGAGCTGTTTTTT. Protein product: CASSRDISGTGELFF.

This clone turned up a few times. This chain links TRBV12-3 or TRBV12-4 with TRBJ2-1; D is uncertain. This CDR3 has 12 amino acids. Trimming left V 7 bases short and J 2 bases short, with 6 bases between. The CDR3 nucleotides read TGTGCCAGCATGGCCCCCTACAATGAGCAGTTCTTC. Protein product: CASMAPYNEQFF.

The chain links TRBV21-1 to TRBJ2-7; the D call in the table, TRBD2, was not verified against the DNA. TRBV21-1 has pseudogene status. This CDR3 is built from 9 residues. The CDR3 is CASPYRQYF. CDR3 bases: TGTGCCAGCCCCTATAGGCAGTACTTC.

This chain uses TRBV7-9 with TRBJ2-1; 7 nucleotides align to TRBD2. The junction had 4 bases not matched to a gene; V was cut back by 3 bases and J by 5 bases. Germline CDR1 and CDR2: SEHNR and FQNEAQ (reference sequence). The CDR3 has 14 amino acids. CDR3 in amino acids: CASSFGGSHNEQFF. CDR3 nucleotides: TGTGCCAGCAGCTTCGGCGGGAGCCACAATGAGCAGTTCTTC.

The chain joins TRBV18 to TRBJ2-4; maybe TRBD2 (5 bases). The V gene lost 2 bases and the J gene lost 0 bases, with 14 bases spanning the gap. The CDR3 is made up of 17 amino acids. The germline CDR1 and CDR2 sequences are KGHSH and LQKENI. The CDR3 loop reads CASSPSNGVGAKNIQYF. The DNA for the CDR3 is TGTGCCAGCTCACCAAGTAACGGGGTAGGAGCCAAAAACATTCAGTACTTC.

The J gene is TRBJ1-2, the V gene TRBV5-1, with 8 bases fitting TRBD1. CDR1 SGHRS and CDR2 YFSETQ come from the germline V gene. This CDR3 is 16 amino acids long. The J segment lost 8 bases and the V segment lost 0 bases, leaving 12 bases of the junction unmatched. The CDR3, as DNA: TGCGCCAGCAGCTTGGGGCAGGGGGCGATCGATTCAGGCTACACCTTC. It yields the protein CASSLGQGAIDSGYTF.

The chain uses TRBV19 and TRBJ2-1; 12 bases map to TRBD2. Germline lookup yields CDR1 LNHDA and CDR2 SQIVND (reference sequence). The CDR3 runs to 16 residues. J lost 7 bases, V lost 1 base, and 5 bases had no gene match. The CDR3 sequence is CASSIASGGAGNEQFF. The CDR3 coding sequence is TGTGCCAGTAGTATAGCTAGCGGGGGGGCCGGGAATGAGCAGTTCTTC.

V usage is TRBV19 and J usage is TRBJ2-1, with D possibly matching TRBD1 (5 bases). The CDR3 is 13 residues long. Germline V gene sequence: CDR1 LNHDA, CDR2 SQIVND (reference sequence). V gave up 5 bases and J gave up 4 bases, with 9 bases separating them. The CDR3 spells CASSSRQYNEQFF. The CDR3 region has the DNA TGTGCCAGTAGTTCGCGACAGTACAATGAGCAGTTCTTC. The variable domain in full, completed from reference TRBV19 and TRBJ2-1, reads DGGITQSPKYLFRKEGQNVTLSCEQNLNHDAMYWYRQDPGQGLRLIYYSQIVNDFQKGDIAEGYSVSREKKESFPLTVTSAQKNPTAFYLCASSSRQYNEQFFGPGTRLTVL.

V usage is TRBV5-1 and J usage is TRBJ2-7; D might be TRBD1 (5 bases). Germline CDR1 and CDR2: SGHRS and YFSETQ. V lost 0 bases and J lost 0, with 7 bases in between. CDR3 length equals 14 residues. The CDR3 bases are TGCGCCAGCAGCTTGGGACAGAGCTCCTACGAGCAGTACTTC. Amino acids: CASSLGQSSYEQYF.

V is TRBV11-3 and J is TRBJ2-2; possibly TRBD1 for D (6 bases). CDR3 length: 16 residues. CDR1 and CDR2 (germline): SGHNT, YENEEA. V was pared by 3 bases and J by 0 bases, with 11 bases between. This chain's CDR3 is CASSLGGTTNTGELFF. The CDR3 coding sequence is TGTGCCAGCAGCTTGGGTGGGACAACGAACACCGGGGAGCTGTTTTTT.